The rows below give T cell receptor beta chains drawn from one sample of a study of T cells in localized non-small cell lung cancer. The method was immunoSEQ multiplex PCR; TCRdb's version includes in-frame clones alone and lacks a portion of them. The table has about 51,000 clones, about four fifths seen once. The sequencing here drew on peripheral blood mononuclear cells, taken before any cancer treatment. Receptors were obtained from a man aged 40-75 years with stage III lung adenocarcinoma. CDR3s include the opening cysteine and the closing phenylalanine or tryptophan. The order of the fields is D gene, clone size, V gene, J gene, CDR3 protein, CDR3 DNA. A D gene is named only where the DNA matches it firmly. A clone size is listed for some rows: how often the clone was seen (once, few, many), or a class if it is expanded.

>TRBD2|.|TRBV29-1|TRBJ2-7
CSVAQRGRAYEQYF
TGCAGCGTTGCCCAGCGGGGGAGAGCCTACGAGCAGTACTTC
>.|once|TRBV5-4|TRBJ2-7
CASSLGRQDLGTEQYF
TGTGCCAGCAGCTTGGGGAGACAAGACCTCGGGACCGAGCAGTACTTC
>.|.|TRBV7-8|TRBJ1-6
CASSLRGSYNSPLHF
TGTGCCAGCAGCTTAAGGGGGTCCTATAATTCACCCCTCCACTTT
>.|.|TRBV27|TRBJ2-2
CASRILRVPTDGGELFF
TGTGCCAGCAGGATTTTGAGGGTTCCGACGGACGGGGGGGAGCTGTTTTTT
>.|.|TRBV9|TRBJ2-6
CASSSTTGGEVRTGANVLTF
TGTGCCAGCAGTTCCACTACAGGGGGGGAAGTTAGGACTGGGGCCAACGTCCTGACTTTC
>.|.|TRBV19|TRBJ1-1
CASSIMGWDTEAFF
TGTGCCAGTAGTATAATGGGGTGGGACACTGAAGCTTTCTTT
>.|.|TRBV15|TRBJ2-7
CATSFRGGSYEQYF
TGTGCCACCAGCTTTCGAGGGGGTTCCTACGAGCAGTACTTC
>.|.|TRBV4-1|TRBJ2-6
CASSQVLQGSGANVLTF
TGCGCCAGCAGCCAAGTTCTACAGGGCTCTGGGGCCAACGTCCTGACTTTC
>TRBD2|.|TRBV9|TRBJ2-1
CASSGGTSGGLYNEQFF
TGTGCCAGCAGCGGAGGGACTAGCGGGGGTCTTTACAATGAGCAGTTCTTC
>TRBD1|.|TRBV5-1|TRBJ2-5
CASSLGTGDQETQYF
TGCGCCAGCAGCTTGGGGACAGGGGACCAAGAGACCCAGTACTTC
>TRBD2|.|TRBV6-5|TRBJ2-5
CATTGGPGEETQYF
TGTGCCACTACGGGGGGGCCAGGAGAAGAGACCCAGTACTTC
>TRBD1|.|TRBV18|TRBJ2-7
CASSRTGGTTEQYF
TGTGCCAGCTCACGGACAGGGGGGACGACCGAGCAGTACTTC
>TRBD1|.|TRBV29-1|TRBJ2-7
CSVRQGHEQYF
TGCAGCGTTCGACAGGGCCACGAGCAGTACTTC
>.|.|TRBV6-6|TRBJ2-2
CASRGLDTGELFF
TGTGCCAGCAGGGGGCTTGACACCGGGGAGCTGTTTTTT
>TRBD2|.|TRBV5-5|TRBJ2-5
CASSLASLAGTETQYF
TGTGCCAGCAGCTTGGCTTCCCTAGCGGGGACGGAGACCCAGTACTTC
>.|.|TRBV5-6|TRBJ2-4
CASRDLGRQGQYF
TGTGCCAGCAGGGACCTAGGTCGGCAGGGTCAGTACTTC
>TRBD2|.|TRBV27|TRBJ2-3
CASGGLAGDTQYF
TGTGCCAGCGGCGGACTAGCGGGAGATACGCAGTATTTT
>.|.|TRBV6-4|TRBJ2-3
CASSDLVTQYF
TGTGCCAGCAGTGACTTGGTTACGCAGTATTTT
>.|few|TRBV27|TRBJ2-5
CASSFLQGETQYF
TGTGCCAGCAGTTTCTTACAGGGTGAGACCCAGTACTTC
>.|.|TRBV30|TRBJ1-6
CAWSGGVSYNSPLHF
TGTGCCTGGAGTGGCGGGGTCTCCTATAATTCACCCCTCCACTTT
>TRBD2|.|TRBV5-4|TRBJ2-1
CASRSPRAGASYNEQFF
TGTGCCAGCAGGAGCCCCAGAGCGGGGGCATCCTACAATGAGCAGTTCTTC
>.|.|TRBV27|TRBJ2-5
CASSLSRWGETQYF
TGTGCCAGCAGTTTATCGAGGTGGGGGGAGACCCAGTACTTC
>.|.|TRBV14|TRBJ2-4
CASSPDGYIQYF
TGTGCCAGCAGCCCGGACGGATACATTCAGTACTTC
>TRBD1|.|TRBV4-1|TRBJ2-4
CASSQSPGQGVEINIQYF
TGCGCCAGCAGCCAGTCACCGGGACAGGGGGTAGAGATAAACATTCAGTACTTC
>TRBD2|.|TRBV30|TRBJ2-1
CAWAERGDYNEQFF
TGTGCCTGGGCTGAGCGGGGGGATTACAATGAGCAGTTCTTC
>.|.|TRBV18|TRBJ2-3
CASSQSSTDTQYF
TGTGCCAGCTCACAATCTAGCACAGATACGCAGTATTTT
>.|.|TRBV2|TRBJ2-3
CATSGTLSTDTQYF
TGTGCCACCTCCGGGACACTTAGCACAGATACGCAGTATTTT
>.|.|TRBV18|TRBJ1-5
CASSPGTGDQPQHF
TGTGCCAGCTCACCAGGGACGGGAGATCAGCCCCAGCATTTT
>.|.|TRBV10-2|TRBJ1-1
CASASAGTEAFF
TGCGCCAGCGCCTCCGCCGGGACAGAAGCTTTCTTT